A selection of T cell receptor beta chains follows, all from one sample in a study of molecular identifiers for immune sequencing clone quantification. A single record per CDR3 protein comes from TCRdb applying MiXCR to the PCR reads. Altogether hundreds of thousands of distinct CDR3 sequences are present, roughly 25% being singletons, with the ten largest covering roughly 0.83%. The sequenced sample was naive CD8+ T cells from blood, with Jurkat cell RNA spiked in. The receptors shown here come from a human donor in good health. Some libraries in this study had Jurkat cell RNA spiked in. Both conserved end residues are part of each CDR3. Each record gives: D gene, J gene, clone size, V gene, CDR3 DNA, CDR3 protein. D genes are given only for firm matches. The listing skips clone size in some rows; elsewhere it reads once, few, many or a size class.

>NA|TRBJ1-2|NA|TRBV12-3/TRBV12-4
TGTGCCAGCAGTTTAGCCTTGAGGGACGGACCTAGGAATGGCTACACCTTC
CASSLALRDGPRNGYTF
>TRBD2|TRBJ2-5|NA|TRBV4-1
TGCGCCAGCCGCTATATAGCGGGGGGACGAGAGCCCCAGTACTTC
CASRYIAGGREPQYF
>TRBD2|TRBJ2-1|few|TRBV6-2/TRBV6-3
TGTGCCAGCAGCTACCGACTAGCCGACAATGAGCAGTTCTTC
CASSYRLADNEQFF
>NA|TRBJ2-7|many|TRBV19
TGTGCCAGCCGACAGGGGGCTGCTAGCGGGAACAACGAGCAGTACTTC
CASRQGAASGNNEQYF
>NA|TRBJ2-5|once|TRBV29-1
TGCAGCGGTGAGGGCAACCAAGAGCCCCCGTACTTC
CSGEGNQEPPYF
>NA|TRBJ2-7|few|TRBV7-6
TGTGCCAGCAGCCCTCATCAGGGGTCGTACGAGCAGTACTTC
CASSPHQGSYEQYF
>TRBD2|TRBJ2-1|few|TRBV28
TGTGCCAGCAGTTCACCTTATAGCGGGAGCTCCTACAATGAGCAGTTCTTC
CASSSPYSGSSYNEQFF
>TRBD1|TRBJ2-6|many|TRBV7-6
TGTGCCAGCAGCGGAAAGGGACAGATGCTCTCTGGGGCCAACGTCCTGACTTTC
CASSGKGQMLSGANVLTF
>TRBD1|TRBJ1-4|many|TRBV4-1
TGCGCCAGCAGCCAAGACCGGGACAGGGGGCTAAGTAATGAAAAACTGTTTTTT
CASSQDRDRGLSNEKLFF
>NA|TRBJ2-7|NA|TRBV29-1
TGCAGCGTTGAGGTGTCGTACGAGCAGTACTTC
CSVEVSYEQYF
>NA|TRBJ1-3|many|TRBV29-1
TGCAGCGTTGAAGGTTTAGGGAGCTCTGGAAACACCATATATTTT
CSVEGLGSSGNTIYF
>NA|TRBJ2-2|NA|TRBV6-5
TGTGCCAGCAGTTACCCGTCGACCGAGGAGCTGTTTTTT
CASSYPSTEELFF
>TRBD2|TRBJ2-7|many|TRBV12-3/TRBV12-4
TGTGCCAGCAGTTTGACTAGCGGCCACGAGCAGTACTTC
CASSLTSGHEQYF
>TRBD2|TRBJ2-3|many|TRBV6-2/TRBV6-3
TGTGCCAGCAGTTATGCCGGGACTAGGACAGATACGCAGTATTTT
CASSYAGTRTDTQYF
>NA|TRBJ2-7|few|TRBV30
TGTGCCTGGAGTCGGGGTTCAGTACCCTACGAGCAGTACTTC
CAWSRGSVPYEQYF
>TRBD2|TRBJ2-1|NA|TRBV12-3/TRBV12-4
TGTGCCAGCAGTCTCACGGGACTAGCGGGGGGAGGTGAGCAGTTCTTC
CASSLTGLAGGGEQFF
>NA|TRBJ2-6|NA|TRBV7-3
TGTGCCAGCAGCTTAACTGGGGGCAGGTCTGGGGCCAACGTCCTGACTTTC
CASSLTGGRSGANVLTF
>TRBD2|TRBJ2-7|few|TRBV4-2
TGTGCCAGCAGCCAAGAGGGAGGGACTAGCGCCTACGAGCAGTACTTC
CASSQEGGTSAYEQYF
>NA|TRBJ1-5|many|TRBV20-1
TGCAGTGCCACCGCTGGACGGGGATATAGCAATCAGCCCCAGCATTTT
CSATAGRGYSNQPQHF
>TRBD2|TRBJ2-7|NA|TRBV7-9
TGTGCCAGCAGCTTATCTAACCTAGCGGGAGGTAACGAGCAGTACTTC
CASSLSNLAGGNEQYF
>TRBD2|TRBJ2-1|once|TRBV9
TGTGCCAGCAGCGGCGCCGGGACTAGCGGGACGGGCGGCGCCTACAATGAGCAGTTCTTC
CASSGAGTSGTGGAYNEQFF
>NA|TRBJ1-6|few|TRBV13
TGTGCCAGCAGCTTAGGACCAGGCCTGGATTCACCCCTCCACTTT
CASSLGPGLDSPLHF
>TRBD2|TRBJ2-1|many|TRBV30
TGTGCCTGGAGTACAGGACTAGCGGGGGTAAATGAGCAGTTCTTC
CAWSTGLAGVNEQFF
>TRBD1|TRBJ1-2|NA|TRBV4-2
TGTGCCAGCAGCCATCAAGGACAGGACAACTATGGCTACACCTTC
CASSHQGQDNYGYTF
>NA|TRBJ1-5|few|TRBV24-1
TGTGCCACCAGGGAGGGGACTCGGAACAATCAGCCCCAGCATTTT
CATREGTRNNQPQHF
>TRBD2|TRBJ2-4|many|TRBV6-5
TGTGCCAGCAGTTACGTGGCGGGAGGGGGCAAAAACATTCAGTACTTC
CASSYVAGGGKNIQYF
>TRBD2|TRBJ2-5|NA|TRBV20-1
TGCAGTGCTAGTCTAGCGGCGATGTACCAAGAGACCCAGTACTTC
CSASLAAMYQETQYF
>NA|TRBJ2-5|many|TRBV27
TGTGCCAGCAGTTCCGGAACTCGCGGAGAGACCCAGTACTTC
CASSSGTRGETQYF
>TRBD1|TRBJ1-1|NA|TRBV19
TGTGCCAGTATGTGGGGACAGGGATTGAACACTGAAGCTTTCTTT
CASMWGQGLNTEAFF
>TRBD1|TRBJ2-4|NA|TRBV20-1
TGCAGTGCACGACAGGGGGACAAAAACATTCAGTACTTC
CSARQGDKNIQYF
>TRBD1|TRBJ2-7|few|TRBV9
TGTGCCAGCAGCGCGGCGGGACAGGGCTACGAGCAGTACTTC
CASSAAGQGYEQYF
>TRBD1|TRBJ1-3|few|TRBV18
TGTGCCAGCTCACGGCTTTGGTACAGGGGGCTCGATGCTGGAAACACCATATATTTT
CASSRLWYRGLDAGNTIYF
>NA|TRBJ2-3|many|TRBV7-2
TGTGCCAGCAGCTTAGGTCCGGGCTCTGTGGCGCAGTATTTT
CASSLGPGSVAQYF
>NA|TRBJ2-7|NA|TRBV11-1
TGTGCCAGCAGCTTACCACAGGGTTATCACGAGCAGTACTTC
CASSLPQGYHEQYF
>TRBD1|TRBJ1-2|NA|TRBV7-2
TGTGCCAGCAGCTCCCCCTTTACCCGGACAGGGAAGCCTTTCGCTAACTATGGCTACACCTTC
CASSSPFTRTGKPFANYGYTF
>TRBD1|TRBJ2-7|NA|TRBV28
TGTGCCAGCAGTCCCGAAGGACAGGGCTCCTACGAGCAGTACTTC
CASSPEGQGSYEQYF
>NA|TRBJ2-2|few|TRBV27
TGTGCCAGCGGTACCGGGACGATCAGGGCCGGGGAGCTGTTTTTT
CASGTGTIRAGELFF
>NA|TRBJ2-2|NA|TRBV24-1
TGTGCCACCTGGGACTCCGGGGAGCTGTTTTTT
CATWDSGELFF
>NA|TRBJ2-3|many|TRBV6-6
TGTGCCAGCATCGCGGGACTGCGGCCAGATACGCAGTATTTT
CASIAGLRPDTQYF
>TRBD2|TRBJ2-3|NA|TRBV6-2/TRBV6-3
TGTGCCAGCATTTCGGTCTTTGCGGGAGACACAGATACGCAGTATTTT
CASISVFAGDTDTQYF
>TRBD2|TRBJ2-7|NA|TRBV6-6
TGTGCCAGCAGTTACGAGGGACTAGCCGACGAGCAGTACTTC
CASSYEGLADEQYF
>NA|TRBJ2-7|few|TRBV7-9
TGTGCCAGCAGCTTATCTTTGGTAGCATCGGGCGAGCAGTACTTC
CASSLSLVASGEQYF
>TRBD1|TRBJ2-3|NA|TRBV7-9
TGTGCCAGCAGCCTCCTAAGGGGGCTCGACACAGATACGCAGTATTTT
CASSLLRGLDTDTQYF
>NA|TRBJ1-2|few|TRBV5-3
TGTGCCAGCAGGTCAGGGGCTATGGATGCTTATGGCTACACCTTC
CASRSGAMDAYGYTF
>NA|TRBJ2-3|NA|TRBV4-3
TGCGCCAGCAGCCAAGAGGGGGGCCGGGGGACAGATACGCAGTATTTT
CASSQEGGRGTDTQYF
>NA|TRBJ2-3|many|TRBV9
TGTGCCAGCAGCGTATGGGTAGACACAGATACGCAGTATTTT
CASSVWVDTDTQYF
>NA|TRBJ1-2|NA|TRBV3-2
TGTGCCAGCAGCCTTTTAGTCGTGGGCAGGACAGATGGCTACACCTTC
CASSLLVVGRTDGYTF
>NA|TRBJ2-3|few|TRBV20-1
TGCAGTGCAACCTTTCCAGGGGGAGGGAGCACAGATACGCAGTATTTT
CSATFPGGGSTDTQYF
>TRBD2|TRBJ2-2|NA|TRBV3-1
TGTGCCAGCAGCGACCGGACTAGCGGCTACACCGGGGAGCTGTTTTTT
CASSDRTSGYTGELFF
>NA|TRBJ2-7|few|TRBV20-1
TGCAGTGCGACCCCACGGTCGGCGTGGGAGCAGTACTTC
CSATPRSAWEQYF
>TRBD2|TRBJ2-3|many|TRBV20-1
TGCAGTGCTAGAGCTGGCGGGAGGGGGTCTAGCGGTACGCAGTATTTT
CSARAGGRGSSGTQYF
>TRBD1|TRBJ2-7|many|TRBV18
TGTGCCAGCAGCCCCGGGACAGGGGGCTACGAGCAGTACTTC
CASSPGTGGYEQYF
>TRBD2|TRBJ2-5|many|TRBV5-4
TGTGCCAGCAGCTTGGACTTAGCGGGGTTGACCGAGACCCAGTACTTC
CASSLDLAGLTETQYF